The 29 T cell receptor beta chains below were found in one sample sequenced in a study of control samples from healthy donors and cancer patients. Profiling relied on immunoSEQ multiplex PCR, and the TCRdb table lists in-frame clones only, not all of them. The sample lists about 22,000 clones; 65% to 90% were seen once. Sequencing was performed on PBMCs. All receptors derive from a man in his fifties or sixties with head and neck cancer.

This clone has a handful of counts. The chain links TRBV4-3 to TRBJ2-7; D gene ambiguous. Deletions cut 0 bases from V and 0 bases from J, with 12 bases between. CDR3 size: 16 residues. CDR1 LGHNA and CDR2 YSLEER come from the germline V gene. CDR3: CASSQEAEASSYEQYF. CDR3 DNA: TGCGCCAGCAGCCAAGAGGCGGAAGCCAGCTCCTACGAGCAGTACTTC.

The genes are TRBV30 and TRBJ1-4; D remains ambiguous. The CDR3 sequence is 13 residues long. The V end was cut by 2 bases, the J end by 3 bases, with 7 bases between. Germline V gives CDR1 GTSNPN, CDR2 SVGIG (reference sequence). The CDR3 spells CAWSPRPNEKLFF. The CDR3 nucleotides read TGTGCCTGGAGTCCGAGGCCTAATGAAAAACTGTTTTTT.

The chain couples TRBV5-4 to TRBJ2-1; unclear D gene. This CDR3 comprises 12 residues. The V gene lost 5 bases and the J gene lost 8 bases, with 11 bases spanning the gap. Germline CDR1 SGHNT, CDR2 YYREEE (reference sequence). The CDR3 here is CASRGNYHEQFF. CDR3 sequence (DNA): TGTGCCAGCAGGGGCAATTATCATGAGCAGTTCTTC.

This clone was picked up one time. The CDR3 protein is CASSRVGGMETDTQYF. CDR3 DNA: TGTGCCAGCAGCCGTGTCGGGGGTATGGAGACAGATACGCAGTATTTT. The chain carries TRBV7-8 and TRBJ2-3, with a tentative D call TRBD2 (6 bases). CDR1 and CDR2 (germline): SGHVS, FQNEAQ. CDR3 length equals 16 residues. V was cut by 5 bases and J by 3 bases, with 18 bases left in between.

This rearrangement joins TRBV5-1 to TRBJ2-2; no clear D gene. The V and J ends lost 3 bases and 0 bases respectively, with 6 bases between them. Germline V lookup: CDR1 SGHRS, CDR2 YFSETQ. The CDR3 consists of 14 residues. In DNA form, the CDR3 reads TGCGCCAGCAGCTCGTTAGCGAACACCGGGGAGCTGTTTTTT. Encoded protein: CASSSLANTGELFF.

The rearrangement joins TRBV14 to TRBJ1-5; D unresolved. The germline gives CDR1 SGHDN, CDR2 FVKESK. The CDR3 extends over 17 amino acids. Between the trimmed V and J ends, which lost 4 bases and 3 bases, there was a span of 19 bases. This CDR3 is CASSRKTWEYANQPQHF. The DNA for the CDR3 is TGTGCCAGCAGCCGCAAAACTTGGGAATATGCCAATCAGCCCCAGCATTTT.

In DNA form, the CDR3 reads TGTGCCAGCAGCCCAGACAGCGTGAACACTGAAGCTTTCTTT. This translates into CASSPDSVNTEAFF. The V gene is TRBV4-2, the J gene TRBJ1-1, with a possible D match to TRBD1 (5 bases). The length of the CDR3 is 14 residues. V was clipped by 4 bases and J by 0 bases, with 9 bases between them. Germline V gene lookup returns CDR1 LGHNA and CDR2 YNFKEQ.

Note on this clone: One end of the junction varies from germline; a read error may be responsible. Written as DNA, the CDR3 is TGTGCCAGCAGCGTAGGGTCCCCTCAGACAGGTACGCAGTATTTT. Protein product: CASSVGSPQTGTQYF. The chain joins TRBV9 to TRBJ2-3, with a weak D call TRBD1 (6 bases). This CDR3 contains 15 residues. Germline lookup yields CDR1 SGDLS and CDR2 YYNGEE.

In nucleotides, the CDR3 is TGTGCCAGCAGTTCCCTTTCACAGGGTCGGAACACTGAAGCTTTCTTT. Translated: CASSSLSQGRNTEAFF. V gene TRBV6-5 combines with J gene TRBJ1-1, with a weak D call TRBD1 (6 bases). Germline-derived CDR1 and CDR2 are MNHEY and SVGAGI. This CDR3 comprises 16 residues. Between the trimmed V and J ends, which lost 4 bases and 1 base, there was a span of 16 bases.

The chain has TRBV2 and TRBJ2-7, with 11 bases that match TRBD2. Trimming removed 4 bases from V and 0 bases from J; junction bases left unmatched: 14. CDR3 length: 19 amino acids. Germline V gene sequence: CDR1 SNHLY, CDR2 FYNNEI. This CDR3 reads CASSGGQGLADYSSYEQYF. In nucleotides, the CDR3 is TGTGCCAGCAGTGGGGGCCAGGGACTAGCGGATTATAGCTCCTACGAGCAGTACTTC.

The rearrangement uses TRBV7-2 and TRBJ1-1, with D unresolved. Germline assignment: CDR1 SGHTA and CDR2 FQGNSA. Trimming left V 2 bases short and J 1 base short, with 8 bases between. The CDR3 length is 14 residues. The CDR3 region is CASSLTATNTEAFF. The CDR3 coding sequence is TGTGCCAGCAGCTTAACAGCTACGAACACTGAAGCTTTCTTT.

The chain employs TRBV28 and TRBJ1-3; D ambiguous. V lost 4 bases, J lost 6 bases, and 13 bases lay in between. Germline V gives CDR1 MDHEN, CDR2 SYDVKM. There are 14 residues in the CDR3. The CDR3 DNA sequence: TGTGCCAGCAGTTCCCCGGGATCCCCAAACACCATATATTTT. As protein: CASSSPGSPNTIYF.

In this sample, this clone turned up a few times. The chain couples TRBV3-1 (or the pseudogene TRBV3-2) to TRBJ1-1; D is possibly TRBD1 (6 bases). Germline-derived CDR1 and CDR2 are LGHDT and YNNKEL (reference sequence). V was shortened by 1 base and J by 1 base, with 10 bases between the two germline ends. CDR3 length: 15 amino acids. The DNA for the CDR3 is TGTGCCAGCAGCCAAGGAGACAGGTCGAACACTGAAGCTTTCTTT. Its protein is CASSQGDRSNTEAFF.

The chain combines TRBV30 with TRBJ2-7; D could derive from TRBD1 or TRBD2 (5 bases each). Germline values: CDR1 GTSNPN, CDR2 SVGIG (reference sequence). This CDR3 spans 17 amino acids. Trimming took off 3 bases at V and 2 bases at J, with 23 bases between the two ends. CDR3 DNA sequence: TGTGCCTGGAGCGGAAATTATGGGACCTGGTCAGCCTACGAGCAGTACTTC. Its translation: CAWSGNYGTWSAYEQYF.

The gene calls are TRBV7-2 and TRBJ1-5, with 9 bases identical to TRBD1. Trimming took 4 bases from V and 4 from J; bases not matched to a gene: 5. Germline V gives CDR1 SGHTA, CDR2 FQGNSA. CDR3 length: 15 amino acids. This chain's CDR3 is CASSSGQGINQPQHF. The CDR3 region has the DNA TGTGCCAGCAGCTCCGGACAGGGGATTAATCAGCCCCAGCATTTT.

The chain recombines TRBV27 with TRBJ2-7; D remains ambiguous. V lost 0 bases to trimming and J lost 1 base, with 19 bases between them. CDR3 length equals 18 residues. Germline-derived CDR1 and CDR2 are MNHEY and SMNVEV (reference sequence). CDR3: CASSLSFSFTTTSYEQYF. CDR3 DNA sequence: TGTGCCAGCAGTTTATCTTTTTCCTTTACTACAACTTCCTACGAGCAGTACTTC.

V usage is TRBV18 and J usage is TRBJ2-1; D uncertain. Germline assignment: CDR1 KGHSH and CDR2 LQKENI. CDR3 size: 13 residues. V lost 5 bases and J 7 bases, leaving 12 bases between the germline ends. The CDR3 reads CASSGSEGNEQFF. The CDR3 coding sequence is TGTGCCAGCTCAGGCAGTGAAGGGAATGAGCAGTTCTTC.

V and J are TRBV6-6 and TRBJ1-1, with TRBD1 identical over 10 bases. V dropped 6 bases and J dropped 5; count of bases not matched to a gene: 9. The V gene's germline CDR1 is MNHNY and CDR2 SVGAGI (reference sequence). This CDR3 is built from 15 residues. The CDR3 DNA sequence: TGTGCCAGCAGCATAAGGGGACAGGGGTCGACTGAAGCTTTCTTT. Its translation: CASSIRGQGSTEAFF.

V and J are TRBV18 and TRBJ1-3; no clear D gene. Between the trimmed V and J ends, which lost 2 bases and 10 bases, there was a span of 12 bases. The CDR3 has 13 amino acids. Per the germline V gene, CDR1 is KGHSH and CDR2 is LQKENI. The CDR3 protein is CASSPGESSTIYF. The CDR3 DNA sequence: TGTGCCAGCTCACCAGGGGAGTCGTCAACCATATATTTT. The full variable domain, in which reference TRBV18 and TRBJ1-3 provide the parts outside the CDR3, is NAGVMQNPRHLVRRRGQEARLRCSPMKGHSHVYWYRQLPEEGLKFMVYLQKENIIDESGMPKERFSAEFPKEGPSILRIQQVVRGDSAAYFCASSPGESSTIYFGEGSWLTVV.

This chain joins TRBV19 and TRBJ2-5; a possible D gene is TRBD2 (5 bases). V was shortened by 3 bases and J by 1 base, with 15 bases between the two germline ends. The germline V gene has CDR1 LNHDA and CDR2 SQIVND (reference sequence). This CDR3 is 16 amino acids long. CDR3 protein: CASSIPRGQFQETQYF. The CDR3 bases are TGTGCCAGTAGTATCCCCCGAGGGCAGTTCCAAGAGACCCAGTACTTC.

The CDR3 DNA follows: TGTGCCATCAGTGGCGCAGCCGGGGAGGGTGGCTACACCTTC. This encodes CAISGAAGEGGYTF. The chain carries TRBV10-3 and TRBJ1-2; D remains unclear. The V end was cut by 4 bases, the J end by 7 bases, with 16 bases between. Germline V gene data show CDR1 as ENHRY and CDR2 as SYGVKD. The CDR3 extends over 14 amino acids.

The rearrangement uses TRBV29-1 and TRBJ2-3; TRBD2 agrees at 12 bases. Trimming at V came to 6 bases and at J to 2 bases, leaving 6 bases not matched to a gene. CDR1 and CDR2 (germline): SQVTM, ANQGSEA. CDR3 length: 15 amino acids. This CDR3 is CSVGLAGTFTDTQYF. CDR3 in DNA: TGCAGCGTAGGACTAGCGGGGACGTTCACAGATACGCAGTATTTT.

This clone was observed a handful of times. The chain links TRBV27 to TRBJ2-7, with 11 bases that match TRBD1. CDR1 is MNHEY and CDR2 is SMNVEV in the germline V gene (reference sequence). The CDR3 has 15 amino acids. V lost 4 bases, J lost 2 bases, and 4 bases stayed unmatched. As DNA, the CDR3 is TGTGCCAGCAGTTACTCGGGACAGGGGGCCTACGAGCAGTACTTC. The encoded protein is CASSYSGQGAYEQYF.

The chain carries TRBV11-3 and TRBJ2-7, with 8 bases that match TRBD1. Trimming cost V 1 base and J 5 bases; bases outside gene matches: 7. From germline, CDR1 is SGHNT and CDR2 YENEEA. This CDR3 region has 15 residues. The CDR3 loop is CASSLGGDRYNEQYF. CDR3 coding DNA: TGTGCCAGCAGCTTAGGGGGGGACAGGTACAACGAGCAGTACTTC.

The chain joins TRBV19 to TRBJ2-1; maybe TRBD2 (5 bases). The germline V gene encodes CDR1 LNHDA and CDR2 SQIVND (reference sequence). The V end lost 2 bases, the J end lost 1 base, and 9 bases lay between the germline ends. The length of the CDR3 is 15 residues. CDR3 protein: CASSIQAGSYNEQFF. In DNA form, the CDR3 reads TGTGCCAGTAGTATACAGGCGGGTTCCTACAATGAGCAGTTCTTC.

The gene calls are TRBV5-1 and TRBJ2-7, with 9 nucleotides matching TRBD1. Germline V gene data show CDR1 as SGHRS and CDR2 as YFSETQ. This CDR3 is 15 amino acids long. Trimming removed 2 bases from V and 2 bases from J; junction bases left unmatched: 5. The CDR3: CASSFTGGLTYEQYF. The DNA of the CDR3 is TGCGCCAGCAGCTTTACAGGGGGCCTAACCTACGAGCAGTACTTC. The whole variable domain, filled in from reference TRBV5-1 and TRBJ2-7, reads KAGVTQTPRYLIKTRGQQVTLSCSPISGHRSVSWYQQTPGQGLQFLFEYFSETQRNKGNFPGRFSGRQFSNSRSEMNVSTLELGDSALYLCASSFTGGLTYEQYFGPGTRLTVT.

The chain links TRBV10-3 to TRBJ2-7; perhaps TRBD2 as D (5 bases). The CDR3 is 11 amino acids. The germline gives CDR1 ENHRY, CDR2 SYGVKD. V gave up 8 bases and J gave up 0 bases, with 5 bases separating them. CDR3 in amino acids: CAIGSSYEQYF. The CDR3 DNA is TGTGCCATCGGGAGCTCCTACGAGCAGTACTTC.

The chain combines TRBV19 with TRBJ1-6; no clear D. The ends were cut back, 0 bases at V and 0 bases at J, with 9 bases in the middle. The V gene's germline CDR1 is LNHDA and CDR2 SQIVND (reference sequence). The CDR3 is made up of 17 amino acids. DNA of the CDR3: TGTGCCAGTAGTATAGATCTCCCGAGCTCCTATAATTCACCCCTCCACTTT. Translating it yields CASSIDLPSSYNSPLHF. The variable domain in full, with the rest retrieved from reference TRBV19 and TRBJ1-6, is DGGITQSPKYLFRKEGQNVTLSCEQNLNHDAMYWYRQDPGQGLRLIYYSQIVNDFQKGDIAEGYSVSREKKESFPLTVTSAQKNPTAFYLCASSIDLPSSYNSPLHFGNGTRLTVT.

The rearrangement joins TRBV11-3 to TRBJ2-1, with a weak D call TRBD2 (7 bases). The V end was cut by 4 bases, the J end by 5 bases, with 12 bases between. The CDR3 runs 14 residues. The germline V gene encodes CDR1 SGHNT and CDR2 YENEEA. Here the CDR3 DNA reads TGTGCCAGCAGCTCAGGGAGGGGGGACAATGAGCAGTTCTTC. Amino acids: CASSSGRGDNEQFF. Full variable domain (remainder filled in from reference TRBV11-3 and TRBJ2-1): EAGVVQSPRYKIIEKKQPVAFWCNPISGHNTLYWYLQNLGQGPELLIRYENEEAVDDSQLPKDRFSAERLKGVDSTLKIQPAELGDSAVYLCASSSGRGDNEQFFGPGTRLTVL.